Following are 30 T cell receptor beta chains from one sample sequenced in a study of blood T cell repertoires in COVID-19. The assay was immunoSEQ multiplex PCR, and TCRdb's table has in-frame clones only and misses some. The sample shows about 240,000 clones, approximately 83% of them seen only once. Sequencing input: peripheral blood. The receptor set was obtained from a man aged 25-45 years who had recovered from COVID-19.

The chain links TRBV4-1 to TRBJ2-3; D possibly corresponds to TRBD2 (6 bases). The ends were cut back, 1 base at V and 4 bases at J, with 15 bases in the middle. The CDR3 is made up of 16 amino acids. Per germline, CDR1 MGHRA and CDR2 YSYEKL. The chain's CDR3 is CASSQGWGGTSDTQYF. In DNA form, the CDR3 reads TGCGCCAGCAGCCAAGGGTGGGGCGGGACCTCAGATACGCAGTATTTT.

The V gene is TRBV11-1, the J gene TRBJ1-4, with D unresolved. CDR1 and CDR2 (germline): SGHAT, FQDESV (reference sequence). The CDR3 is 13 amino acids. Trimming pared 1 base from V and 7 bases from J, leaving 7 bases between. CDR3: CASSLGRSEKLFF. DNA of the CDR3: TGTGCCAGCAGCTTAGGAAGGAGTGAAAAACTGTTTTTT.

This rearrangement joins TRBV9 to TRBJ2-5, with TRBD2 matching 9 bases. This CDR3 spans 15 amino acids. Germline CDR1 and CDR2: SGDLS and YYNGEE. The trim removed 0 bases at V and 4 bases at J, leaving 4 bases unmatched. The CDR3 loop reads CASSVAAGGLETQYF. The CDR3 DNA reads as TGTGCCAGCAGCGTAGCCGCGGGGGGGCTAGAGACCCAGTACTTC.

The rearrangement links TRBV12-3 or TRBV12-4 to TRBJ2-3, with TRBD1 matching 9 bases. The CDR3 has 12 amino acids. V lost 4 bases and J lost 8; bases outside the gene matches: 1. The CDR3 region has the DNA TGTGCCAGCAGTTCGGACAGGGGTACGCAGTATTTT. This codes for CASSSDRGTQYF.

The chain joins TRBV6-6 to TRBJ2-1, with 12 nucleotides matching TRBD1. CDR3 length: 16 amino acids. The germline V gene has CDR1 MNHNY and CDR2 SVGAGI (reference sequence). With 2 bases clipped from V and 8 bases from J, the junction kept 7 bases outside the gene matches. The CDR3 nucleotides read TGTGCCAGCAGTTACGGCCTCGGGACAGGGGGCGATGAGCAGTTCTTC. Its protein is CASSYGLGTGGDEQFF.

The chain uses TRBV2 and TRBJ1-5; a weak D match, TRBD1 (6 bases). In germline, CDR1 is SNHLY, CDR2 FYNNEI. There are 14 residues in the CDR3. V was pared by 5 bases and J by 0 bases, with 8 bases between. In DNA, the CDR3 is TGTGCCAGCAGTCAGGGGATTAGCAATCAGCCCCAGCATTTT. This sequence encodes CASSQGISNQPQHF.

This rearrangement joins TRBV2 to TRBJ1-1; TRBD1 aligns across 8 bases. CDR1 and CDR2 (germline): SNHLY, FYNNEI. This CDR3 comprises 11 residues. V lost 7 bases, J lost 10 bases, and 5 bases stayed unmatched. Written as DNA, the CDR3 is TGTGCCAGCACCATACAGGGGGGAGCTTTCTTT. Encoded protein: CASTIQGGAFF.

The genes are TRBV18 and TRBJ2-3; D is unresolved. The CDR3 length is 17 residues. Germline V lookup: CDR1 KGHSH, CDR2 LQKENI. V shed 2 bases and J shed 2 bases, with 17 bases lying between them. The CDR3 here is CASSPVSARIYTDTQYF. DNA of the CDR3: TGTGCCAGCTCACCAGTTTCTGCGCGGATTTACACAGATACGCAGTATTTT.

The chain joins TRBV19 to TRBJ1-5; tentative D call: TRBD1 (5 bases). V was cut by 4 bases and J by 5 bases, with 18 bases left in between. The CDR3 extends over 16 amino acids. Germline V CDR1 and CDR2: LNHDA, SQIVND (reference sequence). CDR3 nucleotide sequence: TGTGCCAGTAGTAGTGTAGGCGGGGGACTTTATCAGCCCCAGCATTTT. This codes for CASSSVGGGLYQPQHF.

The CDR3 sequence is CASSEGPGETQYF. For the CDR3, the DNA is TGCGCCAGCAGTGAGGGCCCGGGAGAGACCCAGTACTTC. This chain links TRBV10-1 with TRBJ2-5; D not certain. The CDR3 loop spans 13 amino acids. V lost 2 bases to trimming and J lost 4 bases, with 8 bases between them. Germline V gene lookup returns CDR1 WNHNN and CDR2 SYGVQD (reference sequence).

The V and J genes are TRBV7-9 and TRBJ1-2; a weak D match, TRBD1 (5 bases). The germline V gene encodes CDR1 SEHNR and CDR2 FQNEAQ (reference sequence). Trimming shortened V by 3 bases and J by 7 bases, and 15 bases separated the two germline ends. The CDR3 sequence is 14 residues long. In DNA form, the CDR3 reads TGTGCCAGCAGCTTGGTTGGGGCGGGGATTGGCTACACCTTC. Translation gives CASSLVGAGIGYTF.

The chain has TRBV24-1 and TRBJ2-5; a weak D match, TRBD2 (5 bases). The CDR3 is 15 amino acids. V was trimmed by 4 bases and J by 3 bases, leaving 14 bases between them. Germline-derived CDR1 and CDR2 are KGHDR and SFDVKD. The CDR3 region has the DNA TGTGCCACCAGTGAGCAAAGCCGGGAAAAAGAGACCCAGTACTTC. Its protein product is CATSEQSREKETQYF.

This sequence joins TRBV7-9 and TRBJ2-7; the match to TRBD2 covers 7 bases. This CDR3 contains 13 residues. V dropped 5 bases and J dropped 2; count of bases not matched to a gene: 3. Germline CDR1 reads SEHNR; CDR2 reads FQNEAQ (reference sequence). The CDR3 bases are TGTGCCAGCAGCACCGGGACTACCTACGAGCAGTACTTC. It specifies CASSTGTTYEQYF.

This clone was detected only once. This chain links TRBV4-2 with TRBJ1-5; the match to TRBD1 covers 10 bases. Germline CDR1 and CDR2: LGHNA and YNFKEQ. The CDR3 sequence is 17 residues long. With 1 base clipped from V and 2 bases from J, the junction kept 5 bases outside the gene matches. CDR3 in amino acids: CASSQGQGALGNQPQHF. Written as DNA, the CDR3 is TGTGCCAGCAGCCAAGGACAGGGGGCGCTCGGCAATCAGCCCCAGCATTTT.

The V gene is TRBV29-1, the J gene TRBJ1-4; TRBD1 agrees at 9 bases. There are 14 residues in the CDR3. Germline assignment: CDR1 SQVTM and CDR2 ANQGSEA. Trimming took 4 bases from V and 14 from J; bases not matched to a gene: 14. CDR3 loop: CSVGFGTGRQRLFF. For the CDR3, the DNA is TGCAGCGTTGGTTTTGGGACAGGGCGGCAAAGGCTGTTTTTT.

The chain carries TRBV19 and TRBJ1-4; D possibly corresponds to TRBD1 (5 bases). Looked up from germline, CDR1 is LNHDA and CDR2 is SQIVND (reference sequence). Trimming took off 4 bases at V and 8 bases at J, with 14 bases between the two ends. The CDR3 totals 14 residues. CDR3 in amino acids: CASSKVGSGEKLFF. The CDR3 DNA reads TGTGCCAGTAGTAAAGTGGGGTCAGGGGAAAAACTGTTTTTT.

The rearrangement links TRBV3-1 (or the pseudogene TRBV3-2) to TRBJ1-5; weak D call: TRBD1 (5 bases). The CDR3 totals 15 residues. The V end lost 4 bases, the J end lost 0 bases, and 10 bases lay between the germline ends. Per the germline V gene, CDR1 is LGHDT and CDR2 is YNNKEL (reference sequence). CDR3 protein: CASSLSGHSNQPQHF. The CDR3 region has the DNA TGTGCCAGCAGCCTCTCAGGGCATAGCAATCAGCCCCAGCATTTT.

The chain joins TRBV12-5 to TRBJ2-5, with a tentative D call TRBD1 (6 bases). The V end lost 9 bases, the J end lost 1 base, and 18 bases lay between the germline ends. CDR3 length: 15 amino acids. Germline V CDR1 and CDR2: LGHNT, FRNRAP. The CDR3 DNA reads TGTGCTAGCGCGCGCACCGGGACACCCCAAGAGACCCAGTACTTC. Its protein product is CASARTGTPQETQYF.

The J gene is TRBJ1-1, the V gene TRBV19; D gene unclear. CDR3 size: 16 residues. Germline CDR1 and CDR2: LNHDA and SQIVND (reference sequence). Trimming stripped 5 bases from V and 5 bases from J, with 21 bases between. The CDR3 loop is CASSSGTGMVNTEAFF. CDR3 nucleotide sequence: TGTGCCAGTAGTTCGGGAACGGGAATGGTAAATACTGAAGCTTTCTTT.

This clone has a single count. J is TRBJ1-1 and V is TRBV2, with TRBD1 matching over 7 bases. Germline-derived CDR1 and CDR2 are SNHLY and FYNNEI. There are 15 residues in the CDR3. V lost 0 bases and J lost 5; bases outside the gene matches: 6. CDR3 region: CASSEARGGLTEAFF. CDR3 nucleotide sequence: TGTGCCAGCAGTGAAGCTCGAGGGGGCTTGACTGAAGCTTTCTTT.

This chain links TRBV5-1 with TRBJ2-1, with 10 bases identical to TRBD2. CDR1 and CDR2 from the germline V gene are SGHRS and YFSETQ. The ends lost 0 bases at V and 4 bases at J; junction bases unmatched: 7. The CDR3 has 17 residues. The DNA for the CDR3 is TGCGCCAGCAGCTTGGTTTTAGCGGGGGGCCATTACAATGAGCAGTTCTTC. This encodes CASSLVLAGGHYNEQFF.

V and J are TRBV2 and TRBJ2-2; D remains unclear. Germline lookup yields CDR1 SNHLY and CDR2 FYNNEI. The CDR3 loop spans 13 amino acids. The germline V and J ends were trimmed by 7 bases and 2 bases, with 8 bases remaining between them. The CDR3, as DNA: TGTGCCAGCACTCCACTCAACACCGGGGAGCTGTTTTTT. Encoded protein: CASTPLNTGELFF.

This rearrangement joins TRBV5-1 to TRBJ2-5; the match to TRBD2 covers 14 bases. Germline lookup yields CDR1 SGHRS and CDR2 YFSETQ. The J segment lost 4 bases and the V segment lost 4 bases, leaving 6 bases of the junction unmatched. There are 16 residues in the CDR3. DNA for the CDR3: TGCGCCAGCAGCCCCGGGACTAGCGGGGGAGTAGAGACCCAGTACTTC. Encoded protein: CASSPGTSGGVETQYF.

The rearrangement joins TRBV4-2 to TRBJ1-3, with D unclear. The CDR3 consists of 16 residues. Trimming took 0 bases from V and 1 from J, leaving 10 bases between them. Germline V lookup: CDR1 LGHNA, CDR2 YNFKEQ. The CDR3, as DNA: TGTGCCAGCAGCCAAGATCCGGGTTCTTCTGGAAACACCATATATTTT. It codes for CASSQDPGSSGNTIYF.

This rearrangement joins TRBV28 to TRBJ2-2; D remains ambiguous. Germline V gives CDR1 MDHEN, CDR2 SYDVKM. This CDR3 region has 13 residues. V lost 8 bases and J lost 0, with 7 bases in between. The CDR3 is CASPDSNTGELFF. CDR3 nucleotides: TGTGCCAGCCCCGACTCGAACACCGGGGAGCTGTTTTTT.

The chain links TRBV6-5 to TRBJ1-2, with D perhaps matching TRBD1 (5 bases). Trimming cost V 5 bases and J 4 bases, with 11 bases left between them. Looked up from germline, CDR1 is MNHEY and CDR2 is SVGAGI. This CDR3 comprises 13 residues. The CDR3 region has the DNA TGTGCCAGCAGTCGTCGACAGCGCTATGGCTACACCTTC. This codes for CASSRRQRYGYTF.

The V gene is TRBV10-1, the J gene TRBJ1-3; D perhaps matches TRBD1 (5 bases). The germline CDR1 and CDR2 sequences are WNHNN and SYGVQD (reference sequence). V shed 9 bases and J shed 0 bases, with 12 bases lying between them. This CDR3 has 14 residues. CDR3 protein: CARRGWCSGNTIYF. The CDR3 nucleotides read TGCGCCAGAAGGGGTTGGTGCTCTGGAAACACCATATATTTT.

This clone has a single count. The chain links TRBV7-2 to TRBJ2-2; D is ambiguous. Germline CDR1 SGHTA, CDR2 FQGNSA. V was shortened by 1 base and J by 6 bases, with 9 bases between the two germline ends. The CDR3 loop spans 14 amino acids. CDR3 sequence: CASSLGAPPGELFF. In nucleotides, the CDR3 is TGTGCCAGCAGCTTAGGGGCCCCACCCGGGGAGCTGTTTTTT.

The genes are TRBV2 and TRBJ1-2, with 8 bases matching TRBD1. The CDR3 runs to 13 residues. Trimming at V came to 5 bases and at J to 6 bases, leaving 5 bases not matched to a gene. Germline V lookup: CDR1 SNHLY, CDR2 FYNNEI. In nucleotides, the CDR3 is TGTGCCAGCAGTAAGGACAGGGAGAATGGCTACACCTTC. Protein sequence: CASSKDRENGYTF.

The CDR3 DNA follows: TGCAGTGCTAGTCGGGCAGGGGCCTACGAGCAGTACTTC. It specifies CSASRAGAYEQYF. This chain joins TRBV20-1 and TRBJ2-7, with a possible D match to TRBD1 (6 bases). CDR1 is DFQATT and CDR2 is SNEGSKA in the germline V gene (reference sequence). The germline V and J ends were trimmed by 3 bases and 2 bases, with 11 bases remaining between them. The CDR3 has 13 amino acids.